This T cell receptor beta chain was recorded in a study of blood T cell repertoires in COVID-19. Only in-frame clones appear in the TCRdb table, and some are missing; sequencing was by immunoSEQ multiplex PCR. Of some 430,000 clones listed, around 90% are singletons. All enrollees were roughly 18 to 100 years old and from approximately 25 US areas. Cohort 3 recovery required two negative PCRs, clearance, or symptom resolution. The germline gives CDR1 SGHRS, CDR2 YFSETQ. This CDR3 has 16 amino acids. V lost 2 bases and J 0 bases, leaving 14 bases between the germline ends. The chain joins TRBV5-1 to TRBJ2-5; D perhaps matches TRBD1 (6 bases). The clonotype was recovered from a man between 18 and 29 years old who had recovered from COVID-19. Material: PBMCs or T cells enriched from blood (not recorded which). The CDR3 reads CASSFGQRTYQETQYF. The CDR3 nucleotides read TGCGCCAGCAGCTTTGGACAGCGGACGTACCAAGAGACCCAGTACTTC. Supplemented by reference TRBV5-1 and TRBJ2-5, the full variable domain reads KAGVTQTPRYLIKTRGQQVTLSCSPISGHRSVSWYQQTPGQGLQFLFEYFSETQRNKGNFPGRFSGRQFSNSRSEMNVSTLELGDSALYLCASSFGQRTYQETQYFGPGTRLLVL.